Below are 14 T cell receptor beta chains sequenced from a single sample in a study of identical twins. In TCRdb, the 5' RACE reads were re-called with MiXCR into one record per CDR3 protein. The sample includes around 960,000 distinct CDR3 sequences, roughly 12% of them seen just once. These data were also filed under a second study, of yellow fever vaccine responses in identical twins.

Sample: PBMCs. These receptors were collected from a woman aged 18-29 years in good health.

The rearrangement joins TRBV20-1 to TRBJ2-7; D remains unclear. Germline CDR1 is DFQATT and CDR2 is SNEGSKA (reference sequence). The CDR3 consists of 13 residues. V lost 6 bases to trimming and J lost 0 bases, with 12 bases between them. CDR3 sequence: CSALRVDSYEQYV. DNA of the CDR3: TGCAGTGCCCTCCGGGTGGACTCCTACGAGCAGTACGTC.

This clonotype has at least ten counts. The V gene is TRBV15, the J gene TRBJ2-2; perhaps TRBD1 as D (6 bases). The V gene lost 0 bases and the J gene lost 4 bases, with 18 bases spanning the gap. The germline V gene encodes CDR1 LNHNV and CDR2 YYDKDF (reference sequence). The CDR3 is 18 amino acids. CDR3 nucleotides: TGTGCCACCAGCAGAGATGGTTCGACAGGAAGGTCCACCGGGGAGCTGTTTTTT. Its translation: CATSRDGSTGRSTGELFF.

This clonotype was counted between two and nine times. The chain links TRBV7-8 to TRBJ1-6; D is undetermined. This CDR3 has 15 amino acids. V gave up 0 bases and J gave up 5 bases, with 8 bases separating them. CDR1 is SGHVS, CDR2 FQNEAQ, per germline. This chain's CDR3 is CASSLAFGHNSPLHF. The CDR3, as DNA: TGTGCCAGCAGCTTAGCGTTCGGGCATAATTCACCCCTCCACTTT.

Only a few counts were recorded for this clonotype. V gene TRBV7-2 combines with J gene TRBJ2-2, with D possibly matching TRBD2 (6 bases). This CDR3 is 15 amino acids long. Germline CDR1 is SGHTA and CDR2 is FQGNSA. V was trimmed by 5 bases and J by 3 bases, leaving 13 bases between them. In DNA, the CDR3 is TGTGCCAGCAGCCCTCGGCGGGGACACACCGGGGAGCTGTTTTTT. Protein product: CASSPRRGHTGELFF.

The CDR3 loop reads CASRRTVGVQETQYF. In DNA form, the CDR3 reads TGTGCCAGCAGACGTACCGTAGGGGTTCAAGAGACCCAGTACTTC. V is TRBV7-8 and J is TRBJ2-5; TRBD1 might be the D (5 bases). CDR3 length equals 15 residues. Germline CDR1 SGHVS, CDR2 FQNEAQ. V lost 6 bases, J lost 2 bases, and 16 bases lay in between.

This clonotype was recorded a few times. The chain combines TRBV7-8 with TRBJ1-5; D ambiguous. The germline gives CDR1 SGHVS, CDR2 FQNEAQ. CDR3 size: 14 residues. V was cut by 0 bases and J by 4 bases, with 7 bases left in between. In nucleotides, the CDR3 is TGTGCCAGCAGCTTAGCGGCGGTGAATCAGCCCCAGCATTTT. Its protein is CASSLAAVNQPQHF.

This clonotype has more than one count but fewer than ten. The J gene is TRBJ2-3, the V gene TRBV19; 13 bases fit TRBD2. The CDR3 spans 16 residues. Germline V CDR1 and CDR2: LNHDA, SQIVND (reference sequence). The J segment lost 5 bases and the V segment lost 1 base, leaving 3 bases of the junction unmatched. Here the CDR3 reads CASSIGLAGGGDTQYF. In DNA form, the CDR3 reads TGTGCCAGTAGTATAGGACTAGCGGGAGGCGGAGATACGCAGTATTTT.

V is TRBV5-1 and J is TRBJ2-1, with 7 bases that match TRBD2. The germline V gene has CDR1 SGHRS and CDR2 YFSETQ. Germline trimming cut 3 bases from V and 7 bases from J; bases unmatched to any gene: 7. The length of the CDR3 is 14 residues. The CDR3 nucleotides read TGCGCCAGCAGCTACGGGGGGATAGGGAATGAGCAGTTCTTC. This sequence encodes CASSYGGIGNEQFF. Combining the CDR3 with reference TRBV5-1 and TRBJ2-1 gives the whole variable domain KAGVTQTPRYLIKTRGQQVTLSCSPISGHRSVSWYQQTPGQGLQFLFEYFSETQRNKGNFPGRFSGRQFSNSRSEMNVSTLELGDSALYLCASSYGGIGNEQFFGPGTRLTVL.

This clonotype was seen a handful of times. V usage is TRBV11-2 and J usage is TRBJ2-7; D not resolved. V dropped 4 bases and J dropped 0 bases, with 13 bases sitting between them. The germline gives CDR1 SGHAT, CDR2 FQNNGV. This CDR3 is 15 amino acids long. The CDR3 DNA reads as TGTGCCAGCAGCTCGGGTCCCGTAGACTCCTACGAGCAGTACTTC. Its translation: CASSSGPVDSYEQYF. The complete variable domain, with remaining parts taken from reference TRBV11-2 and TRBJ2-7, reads EAGVAQSPRYKIIEKRQSVAFWCNPISGHATLYWYQQILGQGPKLLIQFQNNGVVDDSQLPKDRFSAERLKGVDSTLKIQPAKLEDSAVYLCASSSGPVDSYEQYFGPGTRLTVT.

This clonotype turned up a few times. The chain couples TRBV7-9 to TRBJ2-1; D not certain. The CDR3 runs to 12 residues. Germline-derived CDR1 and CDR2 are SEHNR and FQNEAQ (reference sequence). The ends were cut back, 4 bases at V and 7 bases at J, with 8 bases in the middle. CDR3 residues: CASSWAENEQFF. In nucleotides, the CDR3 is TGTGCCAGCAGCTGGGCGGAGAATGAGCAGTTCTTC.

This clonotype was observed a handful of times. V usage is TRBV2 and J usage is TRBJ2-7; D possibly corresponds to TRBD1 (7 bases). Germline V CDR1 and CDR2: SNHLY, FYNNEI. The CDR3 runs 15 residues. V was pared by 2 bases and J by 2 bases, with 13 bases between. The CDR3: CASSERGTVAYEQYF. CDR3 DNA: TGTGCCAGCAGTGAACGGGGGACAGTCGCCTACGAGCAGTACTTC.

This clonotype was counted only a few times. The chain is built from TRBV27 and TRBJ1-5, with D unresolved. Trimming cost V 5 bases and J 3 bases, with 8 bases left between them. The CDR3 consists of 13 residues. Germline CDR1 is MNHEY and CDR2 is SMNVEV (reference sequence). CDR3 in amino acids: CASSPRPNQPQHF. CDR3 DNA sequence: TGTGCCAGCAGTCCCCGCCCCAATCAGCCCCAGCATTTT.

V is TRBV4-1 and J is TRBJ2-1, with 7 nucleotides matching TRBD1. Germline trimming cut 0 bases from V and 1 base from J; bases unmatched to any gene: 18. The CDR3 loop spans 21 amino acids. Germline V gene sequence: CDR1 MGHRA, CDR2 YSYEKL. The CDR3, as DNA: TGCGCCAGCAGCCAAGATCGGCAGACAGGGACGTTCCATACGTCCTACAATGAGCAGTTCTTC. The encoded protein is CASSQDRQTGTFHTSYNEQFF.

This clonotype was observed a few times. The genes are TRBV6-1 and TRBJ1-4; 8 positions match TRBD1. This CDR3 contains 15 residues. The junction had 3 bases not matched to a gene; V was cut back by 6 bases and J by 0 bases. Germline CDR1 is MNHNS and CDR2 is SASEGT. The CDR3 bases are TGTGCCAGCAGACAGGGGGGGGCAACTAATGAAAAACTGTTTTTT. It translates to CASRQGGATNEKLFF.